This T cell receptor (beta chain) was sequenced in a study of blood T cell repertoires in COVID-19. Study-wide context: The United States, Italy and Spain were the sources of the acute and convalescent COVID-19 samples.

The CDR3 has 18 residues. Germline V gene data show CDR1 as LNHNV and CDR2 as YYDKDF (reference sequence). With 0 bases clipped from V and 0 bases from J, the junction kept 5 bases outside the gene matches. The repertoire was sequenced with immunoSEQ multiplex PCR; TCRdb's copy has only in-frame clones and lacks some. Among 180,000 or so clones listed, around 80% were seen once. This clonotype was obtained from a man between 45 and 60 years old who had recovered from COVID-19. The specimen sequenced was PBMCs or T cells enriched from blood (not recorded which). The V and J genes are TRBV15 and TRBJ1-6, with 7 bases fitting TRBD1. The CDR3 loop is CATSRDLDRHSYNSPLHF. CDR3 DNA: TGTGCCACCAGCAGAGATCTGGACAGGCACTCCTATAATTCACCCCTCCACTTT.